Following are 9 T cell receptor beta chains from one sample sequenced in a study of cytomegalovirus exposure and HLA in healthy donors. Both 60 Vbeta primers and 13 Jbeta primers went into the PCR. The table came from immunoSEQ multiplex PCR; TCRdb's copy has only in-frame clones and leaves some out. The repertoire holds about 110,000 clones, with more than 60% as singletons. Sequences were obtained from PBMCs. The receptors were sampled from a man aged 25-45 years in good health and CMV-seropositive.

This clone has just a few counts. V usage is TRBV6-5 and J usage is TRBJ1-2, with 8 bases matching TRBD1. V lost 0 bases and J lost 3; bases outside the gene matches: 0. Germline loops: CDR1 MNHEY, CDR2 SVGAGI. The CDR3 totals 14 residues. Here the CDR3 DNA reads TGTGCCAGCAGTTACTCGGACAGGGACTATGGCTACACCTTC. Protein sequence: CASSYSDRDYGYTF.

The chain has TRBV4-3 and TRBJ2-7; perhaps TRBD2 as D (6 bases). V was trimmed by 2 bases and J by 0 bases, leaving 8 bases between them. Germline loops: CDR1 LGHNA, CDR2 YSLEER. The CDR3 runs 14 residues. CDR3 residues: CASSQRGGSYEQYF. CDR3 in DNA: TGCGCCAGCAGCCAACGGGGAGGCTCCTACGAGCAGTACTTC.

CDR3: CASSLGVSYEQYF. In nucleotides, the CDR3 is TGTGCCAGCAGCTTAGGAGTATCCTACGAGCAGTACTTC. The genes are TRBV7-2 and TRBJ2-7; D remains ambiguous. V lost 1 base to trimming and J lost 1 base, with 5 bases between them. Looked up from germline, CDR1 is SGHTA and CDR2 is FQGNSA. CDR3 size: 13 residues.

This chain connects TRBV5-1 to TRBJ2-7; 8 bases are a match to TRBD1. V trimming: 2 bases; J trimming: 6 bases; junction bases outside the gene matches: 4. The germline V gene has CDR1 SGHRS and CDR2 YFSETQ. The CDR3 spans 13 residues. Here the CDR3 DNA reads TGCGCCAGCAGCTTTCGGACAGGGCGCGAGCAGTACTTC. It specifies CASSFRTGREQYF. Full variable domain (outside the CDR3, taken from reference TRBV5-1 and TRBJ2-7): KAGVTQTPRYLIKTRGQQVTLSCSPISGHRSVSWYQQTPGQGLQFLFEYFSETQRNKGNFPGRFSGRQFSNSRSEMNVSTLELGDSALYLCASSFRTGREQYFGPGTRLTVT.

V and J are TRBV12-5 and TRBJ2-3; D is unresolved. Germline CDR1 LGHNT, CDR2 FRNRAP. Trimming removed 5 bases from V and 4 bases from J, with 7 bases in between. This CDR3 has 12 amino acids. As DNA, the CDR3 is TGTGCTAGTGGTCCCATCCCAGATACGCAGTATTTT. Its protein product is CASGPIPDTQYF.

The V call is TRBV6-5, the J call TRBJ2-5; 7 nucleotides align to TRBD1. The CDR3 has 13 residues. J was trimmed by 4 bases and V by 6 bases; bases with no gene match: 5. Germline V CDR1 and CDR2: MNHEY, SVGAGI. The CDR3 bases are TGTGCCAGCAGGCCGGGACAGCGAGAGACCCAGTACTTC. This sequence encodes CASRPGQRETQYF.

The gene calls are TRBV7-3 and TRBJ2-3, with 8 bases identical to TRBD2. This CDR3 comprises 16 residues. V lost 1 base, J lost 2 bases, and 5 bases stayed unmatched. Germline V gene lookup returns CDR1 SGHTA and CDR2 FQGTGA. The CDR3 DNA is TGTGCCAGCAGCTTAATCGCGGGGGGCGACACAGATACGCAGTATTTT. Its protein product is CASSLIAGGDTDTQYF.

The chain carries TRBV6-6 and TRBJ1-2; the match to TRBD1 covers 8 bases. The CDR3 runs to 16 residues. From germline, CDR1 is MNHNY and CDR2 SVGAGI (reference sequence). V shed 0 bases and J 0 bases; nucleotides not matched to a gene: 3. CDR3 amino acids: CASSYSETGANYGYTF. As DNA, the CDR3 is TGTGCCAGCAGTTACTCTGAGACAGGGGCTAACTATGGCTACACCTTC.

In its sample, this clone was seen a few times. The chain joins TRBV10-1 to TRBJ2-2; 12 bases align to TRBD2. There are 16 residues in the CDR3. Germline V CDR1 and CDR2: WNHNN, SYGVQD (reference sequence). Trimming at V came to 6 bases and at J to 8 bases, leaving 10 bases not matched to a gene. CDR3 amino acids: CASSSPSGGASGELFF. The CDR3 DNA reads as TGCGCCAGCAGCTCGCCTAGCGGGGGGGCTTCTGGGGAGCTGTTTTTT.